Below are 12 T cell receptor beta chains sequenced from a single sample in a study of blood T cell repertoires in COVID-19. Measured with immunoSEQ multiplex PCR; TCRdb has only the in-frame clones, and not every one. The profile shows 250,000 to 350,000 clones, 85% to 90% of them singletons. Sequenced: PBMCs or T cells enriched from blood (not recorded which). The receptor set was obtained from a woman in her late teens or twenties with acute COVID-19.

The chain joins TRBV7-9 to TRBJ2-2; TRBD2 matches 15 bases. The CDR3 spans 19 residues. Trimming removed 5 bases from V and 3 bases from J; junction bases left unmatched: 10. Per the germline V gene, CDR1 is SEHNR and CDR2 is FQNEAQ (reference sequence). The CDR3 is CASSAAGTSGRPDTGELFF. The CDR3 DNA follows: TGTGCCAGCAGCGCCGCAGGGACTAGCGGGAGGCCCGACACCGGGGAGCTGTTTTTT.

There are a few counts of this clone. The rearrangement joins TRBV4-1 to TRBJ2-5; 10 positions match TRBD2. The CDR3 spans 18 residues. The ends lost 4 bases at V and 4 bases at J; junction bases unmatched: 15. Looked up from germline, CDR1 is MGHRA and CDR2 is YSYEKL. For the CDR3, the DNA is TGCGCCAGCAGCCCATCATCGGCTAGCGGGGGATTTGGAGAGACCCAGTACTTC. Its protein is CASSPSSASGGFGETQYF.

The chain couples TRBV7-9 to TRBJ1-4, with D possibly matching TRBD1 (6 bases). The V gene lost 5 bases and the J gene lost 4 bases, with 20 bases spanning the gap. The CDR3 is made up of 17 amino acids. Per germline, CDR1 SEHNR and CDR2 FQNEAQ (reference sequence). CDR3 protein: CASSPTRFGQNNEKLFF. The CDR3, as DNA: TGTGCCAGCAGCCCAACTCGGTTTGGACAGAATAATGAAAAACTGTTTTTT.

This clone turned up a few times. The CDR3 reads CASSKKISGSNDEQFF. In DNA, the CDR3 is TGTGCCAGCAGCAAAAAGATAAGCGGGAGTAACGATGAGCAGTTCTTC. V is TRBV21-1 and J is TRBJ2-1; the listed D gene, TRBD2, was not tested against the DNA. TRBV21-1 is a documented pseudogene. The CDR3 consists of 16 residues.

The chain carries TRBV7-6 and TRBJ2-7; 8 bases agree with TRBD2. The germline CDR1 and CDR2 sequences are SGHVS and FNYEAQ. The length of the CDR3 is 17 residues. The junction had 7 bases not matched to a gene; V was cut back by 0 bases and J by 0 bases. CDR3: CASSLAPAGTSSYEQYF. CDR3 in DNA: TGTGCCAGCAGCTTAGCACCCGCCGGGACTAGCTCCTACGAGCAGTACTTC.

The rearrangement uses TRBV6-5 and TRBJ1-6, with a weak D call TRBD1 (6 bases). V lost 1 base, J lost 10 bases, and 11 bases lay in between. CDR1 is MNHEY, CDR2 SVGAGI, per germline. This CDR3 is built from 14 residues. The CDR3 loop reads CASSYWGQGSPLHF. The CDR3 bases are TGTGCCAGCAGTTACTGGGGGCAAGGCTCACCCCTCCACTTT.

V is TRBV13 and J is TRBJ2-3; 9 nucleotides agree with TRBD2. Germline lookup yields CDR1 PRHDT and CDR2 FYEKMQ (reference sequence). This CDR3 comprises 16 residues. The V segment lost 7 bases and the J segment 0 bases; nucleotides outside the gene matches: 8. This CDR3 is CASKKSGGFSTDTQYF. CDR3 sequence (DNA): TGTGCCAGCAAAAAAAGCGGGGGGTTTAGCACAGATACGCAGTATTTT.

The chain couples TRBV7-2 to TRBJ2-1; no clear D gene. Trimming cost V 1 base and J 5 bases, with 6 bases left between them. CDR1 and CDR2 from the germline V gene are SGHTA and FQGNSA. This CDR3 has 13 residues. CDR3 in amino acids: CASSLVVDNEQFF. The CDR3 DNA reads TGTGCCAGCAGCTTAGTGGTAGACAATGAGCAGTTCTTC.

The V and J genes are TRBV6-6 and TRBJ2-3; 12 bases match TRBD2. The CDR3 covers 19 residues. Germline trimming cut 6 bases from V and 0 bases from J; bases unmatched to any gene: 13. Germline CDR1 MNHNY, CDR2 SVGAGI (reference sequence). The CDR3 DNA reads as TGTGCCAGCAGGCGAGGACTAGCGGGAAGCCCAAGGAGCACAGATACGCAGTATTTT. This encodes CASRRGLAGSPRSTDTQYF.

The gene calls are TRBV7-2 and TRBJ1-1; TRBD1 might be the D (6 bases). Germline V lookup: CDR1 SGHTA, CDR2 FQGNSA. There are 16 residues in the CDR3. Trimming left V 5 bases short and J 1 base short, with 17 bases between. The chain's CDR3 is CASSQISRGWNTEAFF. The CDR3 nucleotides read TGTGCCAGCAGCCAGATATCAAGGGGGTGGAACACTGAAGCTTTCTTT.

The rearrangement links TRBV10-2 to TRBJ2-5; 12 bases line up with TRBD2. This CDR3 comprises 13 residues. J gave up 2 bases and V 8 bases, and 0 bases lay outside the gene matches. CDR1 is WSHSY and CDR2 is SAAADI in the germline V gene. CDR3 amino acids: CASGTSGQETQYF. The CDR3, as DNA: TGCGCCAGCGGGACTAGCGGGCAAGAGACCCAGTACTTC.

J is TRBJ1-1 and V is TRBV5-6; D is undetermined. V dropped 3 bases and J dropped 1 base, with 7 bases sitting between them. The CDR3 loop spans 13 amino acids. Germline CDR1 is SGHDT and CDR2 is YYEEEE. DNA of the CDR3: TGTGCCAGCAGCTCTACAGAGAACACTGAAGCTTTCTTT. It encodes CASSSTENTEAFF.